What follows are 14 T cell receptor beta chains derived from one specimen sequenced in a study of blood T cell repertoires in COVID-19. Generated by immunoSEQ multiplex PCR, the TCRdb table keeps only in-frame clones and is missing some. Of 75,000 or so clones in the sample, roughly 87% are singletons; the top ten hold 4% to 6%. The source material was peripheral blood. The receptors were sampled from a woman older than 75 with active or convalescent COVID-19.

The J gene is TRBJ2-3, the V gene TRBV6-1; 10 nucleotides line up with TRBD2. After removal of 4 bases from V and 4 bases from J, the junction contained 11 bases not matched to a gene. The CDR3 extends over 17 amino acids. CDR1 and CDR2 from the germline V gene are MNHNS and SASEGT. CDR3 residues: CASSGFTSGAPSDTQYF. The DNA of the CDR3 is TGTGCCAGCAGTGGCTTCACTAGCGGGGCCCCCTCAGATACGCAGTATTTT.

This chain links TRBV19 with TRBJ2-7, with TRBD1 matching over 8 bases. Looked up from germline, CDR1 is LNHDA and CDR2 is SQIVND (reference sequence). CDR3 length: 14 amino acids. Trimming at V came to 6 bases and at J to 3 bases, leaving 7 bases not matched to a gene. The CDR3 sequence: CASRRAGGRYEQYF. The CDR3, as DNA: TGTGCCAGTAGGAGAGCAGGGGGCCGCTACGAGCAGTACTTC.

The V call is TRBV7-9, the J call TRBJ1-4; D unclear. The CDR3 extends over 15 amino acids. With 2 bases removed from V and 0 bases from J, the gap between germline ends came to 7 bases. In germline, CDR1 is SEHNR, CDR2 FQNEAQ (reference sequence). CDR3 DNA sequence: TGTGCCAGCAGCTTAATCGGAGCAACTAATGAAAAACTGTTTTTT. This sequence encodes CASSLIGATNEKLFF.

The chain carries TRBV18 and TRBJ2-1; unclear D gene. Looked up from germline, CDR1 is KGHSH and CDR2 is LQKENI. The CDR3 consists of 13 residues. Trimming stripped 2 bases from V and 8 bases from J, with 10 bases between. This CDR3 reads CASSPRRGDEQFF. Written as DNA, the CDR3 is TGTGCCAGCTCACCAAGGAGAGGCGATGAGCAGTTCTTC.

The chain carries TRBV28 and TRBJ1-2; no clear D gene. Germline loops: CDR1 MDHEN, CDR2 SYDVKM. V lost 7 bases to trimming and J lost 4 bases, with 10 bases between them. This CDR3 contains 12 residues. CDR3 loop: CASTTGSYGYTF. In nucleotides, the CDR3 is TGTGCCAGCACGACGGGGAGCTATGGCTACACCTTC.

This chain uses TRBV9 with TRBJ2-2, with 8 bases aligning to TRBD1. The germline CDR1 and CDR2 sequences are SGDLS and YYNGEE. Losses at the gene ends were 4 bases for V and 1 base for J; bases not matched to a gene: 6. The CDR3 is 16 amino acids. The CDR3 nucleotides are TGTGCCAGCAGCCCCCGCGGGACAGGGAACACCGGGGAGCTGTTTTTT. This gives the protein CASSPRGTGNTGELFF.

The chain couples TRBV5-4 to TRBJ2-7, with TRBD2 matching 14 bases. Germline-derived CDR1 and CDR2 are SGHNT and YYREEE (reference sequence). The CDR3 loop spans 16 amino acids. V lost 4 bases and J lost 5; bases outside the gene matches: 8. The CDR3 nucleotides read TGTGCCAGCAGCACTGGACTAGCGGGGGGAATCCACGAGCAGTACTTC. Encoded protein: CASSTGLAGGIHEQYF. The whole variable domain, remainder taken from reference TRBV5-4 and TRBJ2-7, is ETGVTQSPTHLIKTRGQQVTLRCSSQSGHNTVSWYQQALGQGPQFIFQYYREEENGRGNFPPRFSGLQFPNYSSELNVNALELDDSALYLCASSTGLAGGIHEQYFGPGTRLTVT.

This clone was seen once. V usage is TRBV5-1 and J usage is TRBJ2-5; 13 bases agree with TRBD2. Germline V CDR1 and CDR2: SGHRS, YFSETQ. Trimming cost V 4 bases and J 4 bases; bases outside gene matches: 10. CDR3 length: 17 amino acids. CDR3 bases: TGCGCCAGCAGCGGAGGACTAGCGGGAGTAGGGGCAGAGACCCAGTACTTC. Amino acid sequence: CASSGGLAGVGAETQYF. Full variable domain (rest looked up from reference TRBV5-1 and TRBJ2-5): KAGVTQTPRYLIKTRGQQVTLSCSPISGHRSVSWYQQTPGQGLQFLFEYFSETQRNKGNFPGRFSGRQFSNSRSEMNVSTLELGDSALYLCASSGGLAGVGAETQYFGPGTRLLVL.

Worth noting for this clone: The same CDR3 is also encoded by other DNA sequences in this sample. The J gene is TRBJ1-5, the V gene TRBV5-6, with D possibly TRBD1 on 5 matching bases. Trimming took off 1 base at V and 7 bases at J, with 15 bases between the two ends. This CDR3 has 15 residues. CDR1 and CDR2 from the germline V gene are SGHDT and YYEEEE. The DNA for the CDR3 is TGTGCCAGCAGCTTGAGGACCGGGGGGGGACAGCCCCAGCATTTT. Translating it yields CASSLRTGGGQPQHF.

This chain's CDR3 is CASSRRPLSGLAEETQYF. DNA for the CDR3: TGTGCCAGCAGCCGAAGGCCCCTTTCGGGCCTAGCGGAAGAGACCCAGTACTTC. The J gene is TRBJ2-5, the V gene TRBV7-6, with 7 bases identical to TRBD2. V lost 5 bases and J lost 3; bases outside the gene matches: 18. The length of the CDR3 is 18 residues. Germline CDR1 SGHVS, CDR2 FNYEAQ.

The rearrangement links TRBV11-2 to TRBJ1-2; TRBD1 matches at 9 bases. The CDR3 has 17 amino acids. With 0 bases clipped from V and 4 bases from J, the junction kept 9 bases outside the gene matches. Germline lookup yields CDR1 SGHAT and CDR2 FQNNGV. The CDR3 DNA is TGTGCCAGCAGCTTAGATCGCACAGGGGGCCTTGGCTATGGCTACACCTTC. Its protein is CASSLDRTGGLGYGYTF.

J is TRBJ1-4 and V is TRBV4-1, with D perhaps TRBD1 (6 bases). CDR1 is MGHRA, CDR2 YSYEKL, per germline. V was shortened by 1 base and J by 6 bases, with 18 bases between the two germline ends. CDR3 size: 17 residues. This chain's CDR3 is CASSQAGGRGVDEKLFF. In nucleotides, the CDR3 is TGCGCCAGCAGCCAAGCGGGGGGCAGAGGGGTCGATGAAAAACTGTTTTTT.

This chain uses TRBV5-1 with TRBJ2-7; TRBD1 agrees at 10 bases. The CDR3 is 15 amino acids. Germline CDR1 is SGHRS and CDR2 is YFSETQ. Trimming took 1 base from V and 2 from J; bases not matched to a gene: 3. CDR3: CASSLTGQGTYEQYF. CDR3 coding DNA: TGCGCCAGCAGCTTGACGGGACAGGGGACCTACGAGCAGTACTTC. The variable domain in full, completed from reference TRBV5-1 and TRBJ2-7, reads KAGVTQTPRYLIKTRGQQVTLSCSPISGHRSVSWYQQTPGQGLQFLFEYFSETQRNKGNFPGRFSGRQFSNSRSEMNVSTLELGDSALYLCASSLTGQGTYEQYFGPGTRLTVT.

The rearrangement joins TRBV6-6 to TRBJ2-7; 11 nucleotides line up with TRBD1. Trimming at V came to 5 bases and at J to 3 bases, leaving 6 bases not matched to a gene. The CDR3 loop spans 15 amino acids. Germline lookup yields CDR1 MNHNY and CDR2 SVGAGI (reference sequence). The CDR3 spells CASSRLGTGGYEQYF. The CDR3 nucleotides read TGTGCCAGCAGTCGTTTAGGGACAGGGGGCTACGAGCAGTACTTC.